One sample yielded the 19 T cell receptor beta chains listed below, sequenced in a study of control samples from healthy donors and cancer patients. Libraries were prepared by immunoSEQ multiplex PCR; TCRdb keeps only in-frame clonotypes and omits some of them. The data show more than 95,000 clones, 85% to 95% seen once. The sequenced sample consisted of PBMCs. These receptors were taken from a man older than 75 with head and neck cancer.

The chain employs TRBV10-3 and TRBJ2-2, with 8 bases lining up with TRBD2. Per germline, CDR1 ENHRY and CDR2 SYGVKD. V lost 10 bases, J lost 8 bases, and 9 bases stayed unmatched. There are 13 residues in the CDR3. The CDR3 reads CATGGGQGGELFF. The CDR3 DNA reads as TGTGCCACCGGGGGGGGACAAGGTGGGGAGCTGTTTTTT.

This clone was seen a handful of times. The CDR3 DNA follows: TGTGCCAGCAGCTTAGTAGATGATCAGCCCCAGCATTTT. Protein sequence: CASSLVDDQPQHF. This sequence joins TRBV7-2 and TRBJ1-5; D remains unclear. Germline CDR1 and CDR2: SGHTA and FQGNSA. CDR3 length equals 13 residues. V lost 1 base to trimming and J lost 5 bases, with 6 bases between them.

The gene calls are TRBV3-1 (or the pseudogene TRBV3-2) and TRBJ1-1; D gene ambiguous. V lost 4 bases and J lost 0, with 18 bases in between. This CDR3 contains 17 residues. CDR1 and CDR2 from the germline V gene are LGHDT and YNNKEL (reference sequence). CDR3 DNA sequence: TGTGCCAGCAGCCTATGGACCGCCAGCTTGATGAACACTGAAGCTTTCTTT. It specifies CASSLWTASLMNTEAFF.

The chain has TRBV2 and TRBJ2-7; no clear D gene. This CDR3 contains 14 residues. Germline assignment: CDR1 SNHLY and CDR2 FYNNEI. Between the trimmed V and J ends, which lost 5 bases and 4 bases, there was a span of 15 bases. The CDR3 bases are TGTGCCAGCAGTCCGGGCTTACGGTTTTACGAGCAGTACTTC. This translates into CASSPGLRFYEQYF.

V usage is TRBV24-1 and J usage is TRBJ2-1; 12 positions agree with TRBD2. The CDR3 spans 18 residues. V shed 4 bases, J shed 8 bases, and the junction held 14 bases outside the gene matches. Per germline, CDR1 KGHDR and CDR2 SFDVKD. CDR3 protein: CATSDSSPSGRALDEQFF. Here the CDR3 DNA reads TGTGCCACCAGTGACTCATCCCCTAGCGGGAGGGCCCTGGATGAGCAGTTCTTC.

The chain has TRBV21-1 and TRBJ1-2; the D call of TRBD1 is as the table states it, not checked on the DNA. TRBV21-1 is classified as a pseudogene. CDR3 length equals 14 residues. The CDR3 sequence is CASSNRDTYSGYTF. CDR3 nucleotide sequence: TGTGCCAGCAGCAACCGGGACACCTACTCGGGCTACACCTTC.

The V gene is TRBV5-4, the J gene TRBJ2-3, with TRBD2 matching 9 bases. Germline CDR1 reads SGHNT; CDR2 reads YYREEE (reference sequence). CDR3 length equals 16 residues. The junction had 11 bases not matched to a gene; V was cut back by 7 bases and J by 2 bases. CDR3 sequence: CASARGGRANTDTQYF. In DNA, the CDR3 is TGTGCCAGCGCACGGGGCGGGAGGGCTAACACAGATACGCAGTATTTT.

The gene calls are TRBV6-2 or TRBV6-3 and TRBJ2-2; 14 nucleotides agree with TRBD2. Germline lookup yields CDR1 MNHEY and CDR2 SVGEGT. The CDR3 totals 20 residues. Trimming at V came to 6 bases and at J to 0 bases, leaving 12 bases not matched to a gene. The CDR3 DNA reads TGTGCCAGCAGCCCCGGACTAGCGGGAGGTCGGATGTCGAACACCGGGGAGCTGTTTTTT. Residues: CASSPGLAGGRMSNTGELFF.

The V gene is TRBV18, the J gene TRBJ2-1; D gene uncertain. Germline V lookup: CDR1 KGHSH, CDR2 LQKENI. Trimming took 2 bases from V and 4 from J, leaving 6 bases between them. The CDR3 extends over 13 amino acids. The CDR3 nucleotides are TGTGCCAGCTCACCAGGGGAATACAATGAGCAGTTCTTC. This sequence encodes CASSPGEYNEQFF.

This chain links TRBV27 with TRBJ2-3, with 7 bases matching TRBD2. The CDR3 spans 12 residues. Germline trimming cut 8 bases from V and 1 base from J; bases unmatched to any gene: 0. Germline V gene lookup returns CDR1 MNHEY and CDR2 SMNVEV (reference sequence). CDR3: CASGGGTDTQYF. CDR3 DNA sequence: TGTGCCAGCGGGGGGGGCACAGATACGCAGTATTTT.

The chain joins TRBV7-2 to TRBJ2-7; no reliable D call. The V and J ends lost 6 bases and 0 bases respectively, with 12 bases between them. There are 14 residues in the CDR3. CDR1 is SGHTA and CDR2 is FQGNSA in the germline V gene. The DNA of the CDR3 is TGTGCCAGCAGACAAACTATGAGCTCCTACGAGCAGTACTTC. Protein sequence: CASRQTMSSYEQYF.

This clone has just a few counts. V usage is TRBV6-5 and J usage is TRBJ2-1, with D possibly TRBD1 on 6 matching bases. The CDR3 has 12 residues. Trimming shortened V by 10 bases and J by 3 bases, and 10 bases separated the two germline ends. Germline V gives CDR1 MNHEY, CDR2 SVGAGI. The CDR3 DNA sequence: TGTGCCACCGACAGGTTCTACAATGAGCAGTTCTTC. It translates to CATDRFYNEQFF.

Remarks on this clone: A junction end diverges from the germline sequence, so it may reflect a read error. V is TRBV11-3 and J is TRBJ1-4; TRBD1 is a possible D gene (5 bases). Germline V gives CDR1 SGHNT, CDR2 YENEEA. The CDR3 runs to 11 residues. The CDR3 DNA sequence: TGTGCCAGCAGCTGGACACCTCAAACTGTTTTT. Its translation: CASSWTPQTVF.

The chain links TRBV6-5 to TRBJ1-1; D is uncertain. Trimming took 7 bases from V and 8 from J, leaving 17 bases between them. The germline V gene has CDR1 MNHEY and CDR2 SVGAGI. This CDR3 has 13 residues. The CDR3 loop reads CASTGLNTEEAFF. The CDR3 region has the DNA TGTGCCAGCACAGGTTTGAACACTGAAGAAGCTTTCTTT.

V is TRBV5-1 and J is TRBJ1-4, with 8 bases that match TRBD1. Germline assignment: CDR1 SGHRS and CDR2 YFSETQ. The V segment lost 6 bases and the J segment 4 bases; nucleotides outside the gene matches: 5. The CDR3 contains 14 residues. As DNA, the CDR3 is TGCGCCAGCACGAAACAGGGGGGTAATGAAAAACTGTTTTTT. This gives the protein CASTKQGGNEKLFF. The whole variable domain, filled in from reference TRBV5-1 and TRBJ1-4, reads KAGVTQTPRYLIKTRGQQVTLSCSPISGHRSVSWYQQTPGQGLQFLFEYFSETQRNKGNFPGRFSGRQFSNSRSEMNVSTLELGDSALYLCASTKQGGNEKLFFGSGTQLSVL.

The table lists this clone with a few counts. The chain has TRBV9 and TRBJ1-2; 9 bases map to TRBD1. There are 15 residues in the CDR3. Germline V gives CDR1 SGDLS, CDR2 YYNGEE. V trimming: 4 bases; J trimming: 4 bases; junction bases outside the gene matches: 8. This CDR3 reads CASSSGTGTRYGYTF. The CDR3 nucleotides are TGTGCCAGCAGCTCCGGGACAGGGACTCGCTATGGCTACACCTTC.

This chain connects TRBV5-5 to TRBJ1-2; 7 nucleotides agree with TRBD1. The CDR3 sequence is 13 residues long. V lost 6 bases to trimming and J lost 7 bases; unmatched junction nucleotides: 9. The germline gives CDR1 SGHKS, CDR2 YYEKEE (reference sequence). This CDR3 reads CASTVTGSAGYTF. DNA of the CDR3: TGTGCCAGCACCGTGACAGGGAGCGCTGGCTACACCTTC.

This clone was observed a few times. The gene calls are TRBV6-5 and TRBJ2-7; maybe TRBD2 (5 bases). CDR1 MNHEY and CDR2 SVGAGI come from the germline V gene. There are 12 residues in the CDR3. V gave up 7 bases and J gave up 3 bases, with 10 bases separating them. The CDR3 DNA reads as TGTGCCAGCAACGTACGGGGCTACGAGCAGTACTTC. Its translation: CASNVRGYEQYF.

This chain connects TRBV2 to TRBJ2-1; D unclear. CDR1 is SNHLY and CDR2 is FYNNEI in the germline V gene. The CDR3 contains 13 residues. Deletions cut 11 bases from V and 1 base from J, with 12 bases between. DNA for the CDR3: TGTGCCGGGTCTCTGGGGTCCTACAATGAGCAGTTCTTC. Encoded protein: CAGSLGSYNEQFF.